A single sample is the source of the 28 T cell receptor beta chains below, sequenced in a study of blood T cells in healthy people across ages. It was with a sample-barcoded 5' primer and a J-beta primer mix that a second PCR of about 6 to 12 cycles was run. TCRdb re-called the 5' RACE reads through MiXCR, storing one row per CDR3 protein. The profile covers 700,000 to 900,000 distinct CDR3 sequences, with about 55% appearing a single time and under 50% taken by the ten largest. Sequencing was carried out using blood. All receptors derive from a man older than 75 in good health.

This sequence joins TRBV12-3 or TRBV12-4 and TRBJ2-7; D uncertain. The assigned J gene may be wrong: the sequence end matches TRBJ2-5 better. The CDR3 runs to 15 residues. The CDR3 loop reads CASSPTLASSETQYF. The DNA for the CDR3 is TGTGCCAGCAGTCCCACCCTGGCGAGCAGCGAGACCCAGTACTTC.

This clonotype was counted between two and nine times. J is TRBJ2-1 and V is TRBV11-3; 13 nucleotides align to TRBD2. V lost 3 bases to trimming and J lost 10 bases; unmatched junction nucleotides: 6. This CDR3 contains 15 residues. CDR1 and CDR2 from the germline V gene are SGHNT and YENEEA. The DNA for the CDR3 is TGTGCCAGCAGCTTCGGACTAGCGGGAGTGGAAGAGCAGTTCTTC. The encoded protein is CASSFGLAGVEEQFF.

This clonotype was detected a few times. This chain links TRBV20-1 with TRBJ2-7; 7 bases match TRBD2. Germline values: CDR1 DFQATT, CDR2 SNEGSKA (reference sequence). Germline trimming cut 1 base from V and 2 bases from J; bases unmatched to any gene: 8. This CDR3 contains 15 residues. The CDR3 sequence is CSARALASGPYEQYF. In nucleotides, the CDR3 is TGCAGTGCTAGAGCTCTGGCTAGCGGCCCCTACGAGCAGTACTTC.

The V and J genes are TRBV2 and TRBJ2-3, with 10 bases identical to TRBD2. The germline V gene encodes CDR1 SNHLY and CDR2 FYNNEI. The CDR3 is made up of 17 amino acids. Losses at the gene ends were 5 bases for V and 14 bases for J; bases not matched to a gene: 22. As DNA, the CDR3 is TGTGCCAGCAGTCCAAGTGGGCTAGCGGGAGCGGGAAGATACGCGTATTTT. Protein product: CASSPSGLAGAGRYAYF. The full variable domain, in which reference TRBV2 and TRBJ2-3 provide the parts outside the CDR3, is EPEVTQTPSHQVTQMGQEVILRCVPISNHLYFYWYRQILGQKVEFLVSFYNNEISEKSEIFDDQFSVERPDGSNFTLKIRSTKLEDSAMYFCASSPSGLAGAGRYAYFGPGTRLTVL.

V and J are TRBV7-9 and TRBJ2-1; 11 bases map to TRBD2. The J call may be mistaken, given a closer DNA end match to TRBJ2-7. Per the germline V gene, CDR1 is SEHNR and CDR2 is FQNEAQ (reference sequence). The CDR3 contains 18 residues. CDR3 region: CASSLKVTSGNSYNEQYF. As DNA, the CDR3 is TGTGCCAGCAGCTTAAAGGTGACTAGCGGGAACTCCTACAATGAGCAGTACTTC.

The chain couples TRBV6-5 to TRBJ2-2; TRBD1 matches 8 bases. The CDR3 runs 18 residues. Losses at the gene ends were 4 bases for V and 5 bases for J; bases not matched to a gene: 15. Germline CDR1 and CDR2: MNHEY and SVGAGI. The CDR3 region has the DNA TGTGCCAGCAGTTGGAGGGGGACAGGCGGCACTAGGACCGGGGAGCTGTTTTTT. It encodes CASSWRGTGGTRTGELFF.

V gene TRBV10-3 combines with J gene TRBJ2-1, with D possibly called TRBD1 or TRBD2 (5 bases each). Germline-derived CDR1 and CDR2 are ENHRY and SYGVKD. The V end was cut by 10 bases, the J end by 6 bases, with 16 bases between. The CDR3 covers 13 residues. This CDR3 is CASSGPVSNEQFF. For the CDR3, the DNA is TGTGCCAGCTCGGGACCCGTTAGCAATGAGCAGTTCTTC.

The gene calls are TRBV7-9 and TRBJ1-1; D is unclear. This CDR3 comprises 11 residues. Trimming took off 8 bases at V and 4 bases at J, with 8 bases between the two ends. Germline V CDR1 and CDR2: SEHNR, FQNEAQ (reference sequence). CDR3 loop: CASGLGTEAFF. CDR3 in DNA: TGTGCCAGCGGTCTGGGCACTGAAGCTTTCTTT.

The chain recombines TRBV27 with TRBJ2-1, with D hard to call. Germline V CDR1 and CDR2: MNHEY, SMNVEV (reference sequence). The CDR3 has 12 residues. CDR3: CAAWGPYNEQFF. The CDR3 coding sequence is TGTGCTGCTTGGGGTCCCTACAATGAGCAGTTCTTC.

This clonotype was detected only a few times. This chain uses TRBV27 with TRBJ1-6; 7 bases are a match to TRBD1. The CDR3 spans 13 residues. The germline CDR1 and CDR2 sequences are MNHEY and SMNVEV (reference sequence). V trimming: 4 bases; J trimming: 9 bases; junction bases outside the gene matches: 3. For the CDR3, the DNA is TGTGCCAGCAGTTGGCAGGGGGGTTCACCCCTCCACTTT. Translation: CASSWQGGSPLHF.

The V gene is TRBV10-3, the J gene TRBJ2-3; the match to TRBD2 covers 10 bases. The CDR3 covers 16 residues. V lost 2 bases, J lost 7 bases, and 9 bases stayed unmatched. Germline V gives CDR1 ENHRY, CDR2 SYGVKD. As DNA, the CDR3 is TGTGCCATCAGTGAGGCTAGCGGGAGAAGGGGAAATACGCAGTATTTT. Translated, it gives CAISEASGRRGNTQYF.

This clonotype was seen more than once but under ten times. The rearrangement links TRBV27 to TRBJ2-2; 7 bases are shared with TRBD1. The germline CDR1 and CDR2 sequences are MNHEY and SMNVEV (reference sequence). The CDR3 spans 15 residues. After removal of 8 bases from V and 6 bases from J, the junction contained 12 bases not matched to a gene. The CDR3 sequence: CASCAGTVFSGELFF. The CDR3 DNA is TGTGCCAGCTGTGCCGGGACAGTGTTTTCCGGGGAGCTGTTTTTT.

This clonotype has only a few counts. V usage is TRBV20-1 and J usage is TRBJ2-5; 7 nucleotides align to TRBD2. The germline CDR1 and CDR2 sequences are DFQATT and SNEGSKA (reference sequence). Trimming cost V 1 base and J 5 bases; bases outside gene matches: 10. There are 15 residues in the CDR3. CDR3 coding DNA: TGCAGTGCTAGAGTTGGCGGGAGTACTAGGGAGACCCAGTACTTC. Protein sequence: CSARVGGSTRETQYF.

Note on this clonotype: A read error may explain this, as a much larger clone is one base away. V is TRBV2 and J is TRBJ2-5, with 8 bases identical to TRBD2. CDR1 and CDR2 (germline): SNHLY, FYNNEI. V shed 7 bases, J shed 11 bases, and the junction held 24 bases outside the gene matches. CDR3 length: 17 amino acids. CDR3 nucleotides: TGTGCCAGCAAGAACATCCCACGGGAGGGCCTTCGGAATGAGCAGTACTTC. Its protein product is CASKNIPREGLRNEQYF. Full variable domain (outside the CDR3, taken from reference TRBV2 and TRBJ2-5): EPEVTQTPSHQVTQMGQEVILRCVPISNHLYFYWYRQILGQKVEFLVSFYNNEISEKSEIFDDQFSVERPDGSNFTLKIRSTKLEDSAMYFCASKNIPREGLRNEQYFGPGTRLLVL.

CDR3 amino acids: CASSFWGNEQFF. The CDR3 DNA is TGTGCCAGCAGCTTCTGGGGCAATGAGCAGTTCTTC. V is TRBV5-6 and J is TRBJ2-1; no firm D call. The CDR3 runs to 12 residues. Germline CDR1 reads SGHDT; CDR2 reads YYEEEE. V shed 2 bases and J shed 6 bases, with 6 bases lying between them.

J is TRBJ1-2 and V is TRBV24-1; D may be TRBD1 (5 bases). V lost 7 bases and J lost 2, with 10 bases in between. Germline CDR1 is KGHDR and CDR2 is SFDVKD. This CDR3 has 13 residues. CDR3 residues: CATSRDGNYGYTF. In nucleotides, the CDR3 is TGTGCCACCAGCCGGGACGGGAACTATGGCTACACCTTC.

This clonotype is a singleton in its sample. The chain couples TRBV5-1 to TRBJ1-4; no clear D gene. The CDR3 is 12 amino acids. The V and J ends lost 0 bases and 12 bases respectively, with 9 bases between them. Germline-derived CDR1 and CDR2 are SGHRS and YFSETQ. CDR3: CASSLVGSELFF. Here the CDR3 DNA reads TGCGCCAGCAGCTTGGTTGGTAGTGAACTGTTTTTT.

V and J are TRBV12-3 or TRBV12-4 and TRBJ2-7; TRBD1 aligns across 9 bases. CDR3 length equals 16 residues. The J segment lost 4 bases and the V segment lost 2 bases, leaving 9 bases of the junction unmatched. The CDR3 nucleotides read TGTGCCAGCAGTTTAATGCCTAGGGGACAGGGTTACGAGCAGTACTTC. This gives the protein CASSLMPRGQGYEQYF.

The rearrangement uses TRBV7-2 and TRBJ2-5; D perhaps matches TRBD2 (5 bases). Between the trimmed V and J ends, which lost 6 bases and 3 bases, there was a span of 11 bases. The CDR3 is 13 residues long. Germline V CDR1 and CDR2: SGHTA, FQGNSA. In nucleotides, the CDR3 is TGTGCCAGCAGACCGGACGGGGAAGAGACCCAGTACTTC. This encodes CASRPDGEETQYF.

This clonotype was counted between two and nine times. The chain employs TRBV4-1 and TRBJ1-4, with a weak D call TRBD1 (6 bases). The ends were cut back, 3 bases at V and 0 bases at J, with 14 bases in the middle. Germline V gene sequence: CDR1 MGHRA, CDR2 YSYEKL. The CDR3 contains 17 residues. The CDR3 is CASSQLKTGPTNEKLFF. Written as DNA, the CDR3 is TGCGCCAGCAGCCAGTTAAAAACAGGGCCAACTAATGAAAAACTGTTTTTT.

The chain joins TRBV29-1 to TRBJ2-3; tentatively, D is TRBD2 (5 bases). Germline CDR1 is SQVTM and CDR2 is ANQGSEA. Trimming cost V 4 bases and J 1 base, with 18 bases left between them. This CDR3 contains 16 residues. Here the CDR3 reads CSVGGSATVGTDTQYF. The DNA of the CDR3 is TGCAGCGTTGGTGGGAGTGCGACCGTCGGCACAGATACGCAGTATTTT.

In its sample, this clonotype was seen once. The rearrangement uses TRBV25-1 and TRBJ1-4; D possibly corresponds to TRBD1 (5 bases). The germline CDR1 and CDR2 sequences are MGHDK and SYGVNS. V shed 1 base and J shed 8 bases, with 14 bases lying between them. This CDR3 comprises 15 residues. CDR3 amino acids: CASSEFGGGLEKLFF. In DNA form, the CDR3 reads TGTGCCAGCAGTGAATTCGGGGGGGGTTTGGAAAAACTGTTTTTT.

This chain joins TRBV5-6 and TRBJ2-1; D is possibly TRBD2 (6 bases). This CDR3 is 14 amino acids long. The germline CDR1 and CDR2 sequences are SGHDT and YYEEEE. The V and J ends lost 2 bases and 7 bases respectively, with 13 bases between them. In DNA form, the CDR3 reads TGTGCCAGCAGCTTTAGACTAGTCTGGAATGAGCAGTTCTTC. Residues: CASSFRLVWNEQFF.

DNA of the CDR3: TGTGCCAGCAGCCAAGTTTGGCTCAGGGCCGGAGGGAGAACTGAAGCTTTCTTT. It specifies CASSQVWLRAGGRTEAFF. This chain links TRBV4-2 with TRBJ1-1; TRBD1 might be the D (5 bases). Trimming left V 1 base short and J 5 bases short, with 23 bases between. CDR3 length equals 18 residues. CDR1 and CDR2 from the germline V gene are LGHNA and YNFKEQ.

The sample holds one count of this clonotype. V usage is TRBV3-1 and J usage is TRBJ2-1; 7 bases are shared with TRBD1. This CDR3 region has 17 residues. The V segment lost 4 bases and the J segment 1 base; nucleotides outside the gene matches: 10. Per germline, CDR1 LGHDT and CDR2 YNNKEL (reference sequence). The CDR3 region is CASSRRGLAASYNEQFF. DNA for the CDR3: TGTGCCAGCAGCCGAAGGGGGCTGGCGGCTTCCTACAATGAGCAGTTCTTC.

CDR3 nucleotide sequence: TGCGCCAGCAGACGGTCGGACAGCTACTACGAGCAGTACTTC. It is translated as CASRRSDSYYEQYF. The chain employs TRBV5-1 and TRBJ2-7, with a weak D call TRBD1 (6 bases). CDR1 and CDR2 (germline): SGHRS, YFSETQ. CDR3 length equals 14 residues. The V gene lost 5 bases and the J gene lost 3 bases, with 15 bases spanning the gap.

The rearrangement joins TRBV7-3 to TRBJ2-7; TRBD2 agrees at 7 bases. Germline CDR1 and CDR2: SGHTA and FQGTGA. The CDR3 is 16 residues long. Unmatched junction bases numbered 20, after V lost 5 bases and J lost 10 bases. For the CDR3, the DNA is TGTGCCAGCAGCCCCACGGGTCGAGCGGGACGTGGGGAACAGTACTTC. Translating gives CASSPTGRAGRGEQYF. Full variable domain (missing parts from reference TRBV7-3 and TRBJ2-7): GAGVSQTPSNKVTEKGKYVELRCDPISGHTALYWYRQSLGQGPEFLIYFQGTGAADDSGLPNDRFFAVRPEGSVSTLKIQRTERGDSAVYLCASSPTGRAGRGEQYFGPGTRLTVT.

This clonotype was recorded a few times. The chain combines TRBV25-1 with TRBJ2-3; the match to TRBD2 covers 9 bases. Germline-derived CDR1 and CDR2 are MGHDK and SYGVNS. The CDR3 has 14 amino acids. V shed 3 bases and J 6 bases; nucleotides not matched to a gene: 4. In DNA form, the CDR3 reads TGTGCCAGCAGTGATAGCGGGGGAGATGATACGCAGTATTTT. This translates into CASSDSGGDDTQYF.